Listed below are T cell receptor beta chains from one sample, sequenced in a study of OX40 agonist ivuxolimab in advanced cancers. Generated by immunoSEQ multiplex PCR, the TCRdb table keeps only in-frame clones and is missing some. The sample yields nearly 80,000 clones, roughly four fifths seen once. The sample was CD4+ or CD8+ T cells sorted from blood, taken in a trial of the OX40 agonist ivuxolimab. These receptors all stem from an adult with an advanced solid tumor such as melanoma, head and neck, liver or kidney cancer. The CDR3 runs from the conserved cysteine through the conserved F or W. The order of the fields is V gene, clone size, D gene, J gene, CDR3 protein, CDR3 DNA. A D gene is named only where the DNA matches it firmly. Only part of the rows carry a size: once, few, many, or a class if the clone is expanded.

TRBV7-9	-	TRBD2	TRBJ2-3	CASSLGLAGATSTDTQYF	TGTGCCAGCAGCTTAGGGCTAGCGGGTGCTACCAGCACAGATACGCAGTATTTT
TRBV28	once	-	TRBJ1-2	CASSSLANYGYTF	TGTGCCAGCAGTTCGTTAGCTAACTATGGCTACACCTTC
TRBV2	-	-	TRBJ1-1	CASSEYGPEAFF	TGTGCCAGCAGTGAGTACGGCCCTGAAGCTTTCTTT
TRBV11-2	few	-	TRBJ2-1	CASSLDWTTNEQFF	TGTGCCAGCAGCTTAGATTGGACAACCAATGAGCAGTTCTTC
TRBV7-8	-	-	TRBJ2-1	CASSLVETNNEQFF	TGTGCCAGCAGCTTAGTTGAAACTAACAATGAGCAGTTCTTC
TRBV5-6	few	-	TRBJ2-2	CASNVALGLRDTGELFF	TGTGCCAGCAATGTTGCCCTGGGACTTCGCGACACCGGGGAGCTGTTTTTT
TRBV5-1	once	TRBD2	TRBJ2-1	CASSSGLAGGLEDEQFF	TGCGCCAGCAGCTCAGGACTAGCGGGAGGGCTTGAGGATGAGCAGTTCTTC
TRBV29-1	-	-	TRBJ1-1	CSVEGLGVGAFF	TGCAGCGTTGAAGGCCTAGGAGTAGGAGCTTTCTTT
TRBV9	-	-	TRBJ1-1	CASSPAGGLGDLNTEAFF	TGTGCCAGCAGCCCCGCGGGAGGGCTGGGAGATTTGAACACTGAAGCTTTCTTT
TRBV19	-	-	TRBJ2-1	CASSIRGSGSYNEQFF	TGTGCCAGTAGTATTCGGGGGAGCGGGTCCTACAATGAGCAGTTCTTC
TRBV7-2	-	-	TRBJ2-3	CASSLSPIWGASTDTQYF	TGTGCCAGCAGCTTATCGCCGATTTGGGGGGCTAGCACAGATACGCAGTATTTT
TRBV5-1	once	-	TRBJ2-7	CASSPSTGSYEQYF	TGCGCCAGCAGCCCTTCGACGGGCTCCTACGAGCAGTACTTC
TRBV27	-	TRBD2	TRBJ2-7	CASSLFSGGAGTEQYF	TGTGCCAGCAGTTTATTTAGCGGGGGGGCCGGTACCGAGCAGTACTTC
TRBV6-5	once	-	TRBJ2-1	CASSPRFDREQFF	TGTGCCAGCAGCCCCAGGTTCGATCGTGAGCAGTTCTTC
TRBV4-3	-	-	TRBJ1-2	CASSQDLGGYGYTF	TGCGCCAGCAGCCAAGATCTGGGGGGCTATGGCTACACCTTC
TRBV29-1	-	-	TRBJ1-1	CSVETAEAFF	TGCAGCGTGGAGACAGCTGAAGCTTTCTTT
TRBV10-2	once	-	TRBJ2-7	CASSDVTGTVNYEQYF	TGCGCCAGCAGTGACGTCACCGGGACGGTTAACTACGAGCAGTACTTC
TRBV6-1	-	-	TRBJ2-1	CASSVPLGSYNEQFF	TGTGCCAGCAGTGTACCCCTCGGCTCCTACAATGAGCAGTTCTTC
TRBV19	-	-	TRBJ1-1	CACKRNTEAFF	TGTGCCTGCAAGCGGAACACTGAAGCTTTCTTT
TRBV6-1	-	-	TRBJ1-6	CASSERETDYNSPLHF	TGTGCCAGCAGTGAAAGGGAAACAGACTATAATTCACCCCTCCACTTT
TRBV6-5	-	TRBD1	TRBJ1-4	CASRPRQGTNEKLFF	TGTGCCAGCAGGCCGAGACAGGGGACTAATGAAAAACTGTTTTTT
TRBV14	-	-	TRBJ1-1	CASSQDPGENTEAFF	TGTGCCAGCAGCCAAGACCCAGGAGAGAACACTGAAGCTTTCTTT
TRBV28	-	TRBD1	TRBJ1-1	CASSLPGQGTEAFF	TGTGCCAGCAGCTTACCGGGACAGGGCACTGAAGCTTTCTTT
TRBV18	-	TRBD1	TRBJ1-1	CASSPPGQLGEAFF	TGTGCCAGCTCACCGCCGGGACAGTTAGGTGAAGCTTTCTTT
TRBV10-3	-	-	TRBJ2-3	CALASVGTDTQYF	TGTGCCCTCGCTAGCGTAGGCACAGATACGCAGTATTTT
TRBV4-1	-	TRBD2	TRBJ2-1	CASSLAGAGGGEQFF	TGCGCCAGCAGCCTAGCGGGAGCTGGGGGGGGTGAGCAGTTCTTC
TRBV29-1	-	-	TRBJ2-1	CSVEANNDEQFF	TGCAGCGTTGAAGCGAATAACGACGAGCAGTTCTTC